Shown below are 29 T cell receptor beta chains from a single sample sequenced in a study of T cells in Graves' hyperthyroidism and ophthalmopathy. RNA transcripts gave rise to amplified TCR beta CDR3 regions. RT-PCR in the first round (using the HTBI primer set) targeted the TCR CDR3. TCRdb re-called the multiplex PCR reads through MiXCR, storing one row per CDR3 protein. The table shows fewer than 750,000 distinct CDR3 sequences, with roughly 14% occurring only once. The sequenced sample consisted of blood. These receptors were obtained from a woman aged 35 to 49 with Graves' ophthalmopathy.

This clonotype was counted ten times or more. This sequence joins TRBV2 and TRBJ1-5; D is perhaps TRBD1 (5 bases). V shed 7 bases and J shed 0 bases, with 10 bases lying between them. The CDR3 is 14 amino acids. Germline V gene sequence: CDR1 SNHLY, CDR2 FYNNEI. The CDR3 bases are TGTGCCAGCACCAGGGAGGGTAGCAATCAGCCCCAGCATTTT. Protein: CASTREGSNQPQHF.

This clonotype was counted many times. The J gene is TRBJ2-7, the V gene TRBV2, with a tentative D call TRBD2 (5 bases). CDR3 size: 13 residues. With 8 bases removed from V and 1 base from J, the gap between germline ends came to 12 bases. Germline V gives CDR1 SNHLY, CDR2 FYNNEI. The CDR3 reads CASSIRDSYEQYF. In DNA form, the CDR3 reads TGTGCCAGCTCGATACGGGATTCCTACGAGCAGTACTTC.

V is TRBV30 and J is TRBJ2-5, with 7 bases fitting TRBD1. The germline V gene encodes CDR1 GTSNPN and CDR2 SVGIG (reference sequence). Trimming removed 3 bases from V and 4 bases from J; junction bases left unmatched: 5. The CDR3 spans 13 residues. The CDR3 DNA follows: TGTGCCTGGAGGACACAGGGGTCAGAGACCCAGTACTTC. Residues: CAWRTQGSETQYF.

The genes are TRBV9 and TRBJ2-7, with 8 bases matching TRBD2. CDR1 and CDR2 (germline): SGDLS, YYNGEE. This CDR3 has 15 residues. V lost 2 bases and J lost 5; bases outside the gene matches: 9. CDR3 loop: CASSVGTRVVDEQYF. The CDR3 DNA sequence: TGTGCCAGCAGCGTGGGGACTAGAGTGGTTGACGAGCAGTACTTC.

The chain recombines TRBV6-1 with TRBJ1-5, with D perhaps TRBD1 (6 bases). CDR3 length: 13 amino acids. CDR1 MNHNS and CDR2 SASEGT come from the germline V gene. Trimming shortened V by 11 bases and J by 2 bases, and 13 bases separated the two germline ends. CDR3 amino acids: CAGGGGGNQPQHF. The CDR3 DNA sequence: TGTGCCGGGGGAGGGGGTGGCAATCAGCCCCAGCATTTT.

This clonotype has a count of ten or more. The genes are TRBV28 and TRBJ1-1; D is possibly TRBD1 (5 bases). Germline assignment: CDR1 MDHEN and CDR2 SYDVKM. This CDR3 is 15 amino acids long. Trimming left V 7 bases short and J 0 bases short, with 15 bases between. The CDR3, as DNA: TGTGCCAGCAACGACAGAGCGGACCTGAACACTGAAGCTTTCTTT. Translation gives CASNDRADLNTEAFF.

This clonotype was seen repeatedly, ten times or more. The genes are TRBV5-1 and TRBJ2-2; D is perhaps TRBD1 or TRBD2 (5 bases each). The germline CDR1 and CDR2 sequences are SGHRS and YFSETQ. This CDR3 has 14 residues. Trimming stripped 0 bases from V and 5 bases from J, with 8 bases between. CDR3 nucleotides: TGCGCCAGCAGCTTGGACAGGAGGACCGGGGAGCTGTTTTTT. Its translation: CASSLDRRTGELFF.

This clonotype was counted many times. This rearrangement joins TRBV28 to TRBJ1-3; D might be TRBD1 (5 bases). The germline V gene has CDR1 MDHEN and CDR2 SYDVKM. V dropped 4 bases and J dropped 2 bases, with 12 bases sitting between them. The CDR3 sequence is 15 residues long. Here the CDR3 DNA reads TGTGCCAGCAGTTCTCTGGTGGGGCCTGGAAACACCATATATTTT. This gives the protein CASSSLVGPGNTIYF.

This clonotype was found many times. This rearrangement joins TRBV19 to TRBJ1-6, with 9 bases identical to TRBD1. J was trimmed by 7 bases and V by 6 bases; bases with no gene match: 4. In germline, CDR1 is LNHDA, CDR2 SQIVND (reference sequence). There are 14 residues in the CDR3. The CDR3 region has the DNA TGTGCCAGTAGGAGGGACAGGGCGAATTCACCCCTCCACTTT. This codes for CASRRDRANSPLHF.

This clonotype was seen repeatedly, ten times or more. The J gene is TRBJ2-7, the V gene TRBV28; 7 bases map to TRBD1. CDR1 is MDHEN and CDR2 is SYDVKM in the germline V gene. The V and J ends lost 7 bases and 4 bases, in that order; junction bases with no gene match: 19. The CDR3 is made up of 17 amino acids. Here the CDR3 DNA reads TGTGCCAGCATCATACCGGCCGGAACAGGGGCCGGGTACGAGCAGTACTTC. Translating it yields CASIIPAGTGAGYEQYF.

There are a few counts of this clonotype. The genes are TRBV12-3 or TRBV12-4 and TRBJ1-1; unclear D gene. V shed 4 bases and J shed 0 bases, with 12 bases lying between them. The CDR3 length is 15 residues. CDR3 loop: CASSSSQMLNTEAFF. In DNA, the CDR3 is TGTGCCAGCAGTTCCTCCCAAATGCTGAACACTGAAGCTTTCTTT.

This sequence joins TRBV30 and TRBJ2-7, with 7 nucleotides matching TRBD1. Germline loops: CDR1 GTSNPN, CDR2 SVGIG (reference sequence). Trimming removed 7 bases from V and 4 bases from J; junction bases left unmatched: 10. This CDR3 spans 13 amino acids. The CDR3 loop is CASNWDSNYEQYF. CDR3 DNA: TGTGCCTCCAACTGGGACAGTAATTACGAGCAGTACTTC.

The rearrangement uses TRBV24-1 and TRBJ1-2; 10 nucleotides agree with TRBD1. Germline V gene sequence: CDR1 KGHDR, CDR2 SFDVKD. V lost 3 bases and J lost 6; bases outside the gene matches: 0. The CDR3 covers 13 residues. The CDR3 loop reads CATSDGTGDGYTF. The DNA for the CDR3 is TGTGCCACCAGTGATGGGACAGGGGATGGCTACACCTTC.

This clonotype was found many times. The V and J genes are TRBV6-1 and TRBJ1-1; a weak D match, TRBD1 (6 bases). Germline assignment: CDR1 MNHNS and CDR2 SASEGT. The CDR3 contains 14 residues. V was pared by 5 bases and J by 2 bases, with 12 bases between. The CDR3 sequence is CASSKTGGNTEAFF. The CDR3 nucleotides read TGTGCCAGCAGTAAGACAGGAGGAAACACTGAAGCTTTCTTT.

V gene TRBV19 combines with J gene TRBJ1-1; D possibly corresponds to TRBD1 (5 bases). Germline V gene data show CDR1 as LNHDA and CDR2 as SQIVND (reference sequence). V gave up 7 bases and J gave up 5 bases, with 14 bases separating them. The CDR3 has 13 amino acids. The CDR3 nucleotides read TGTGCCAGTACCTGGCGGGGGAGAACTGAAGCTTTCTTT. It codes for CASTWRGRTEAFF.

This clonotype has a count of ten or more. This sequence joins TRBV29-1 and TRBJ1-1; possibly TRBD1 for D (6 bases). The CDR3 runs 17 residues. CDR1 SQVTM and CDR2 ANQGSEA come from the germline V gene. Trimming took off 3 bases at V and 0 bases at J, with 20 bases between the two ends. This chain's CDR3 is CSVDGLRAGAMNTEAFF. The CDR3 bases are TGCAGCGTTGATGGGTTGAGGGCAGGGGCCATGAACACTGAAGCTTTCTTT.

The J gene is TRBJ1-2, the V gene TRBV19, with a possible D match to TRBD1 (6 bases). The length of the CDR3 is 15 residues. From germline, CDR1 is LNHDA and CDR2 SQIVND (reference sequence). V was cut by 6 bases and J by 5 bases, with 19 bases left in between. CDR3 nucleotide sequence: TGTGCCAGTAGGGCCCCGGACAGTTTTTGGTATGGCTACACCTTC. Translation: CASRAPDSFWYGYTF.

This clonotype came up many times. The CDR3 sequence: CASSYGGDGQPQHF. The DNA for the CDR3 is TGTGCCAGCAGTTACGGAGGGGACGGTCAGCCCCAGCATTTT. V is TRBV6-2 or TRBV6-3 and J is TRBJ1-5, with a possible D match to TRBD1 (5 bases). The CDR3 covers 14 residues. The germline V and J ends were trimmed by 2 bases and 6 bases, with 11 bases remaining between them. Germline CDR1 reads MNHEY; CDR2 reads SVGEGT.

This clonotype was picked up many times. Without the conserved terminal phenylalanine or tryptophan, this CDR3 likely stems from a read error. The DNA is omitted, as the CDR3 cannot be located on it reliably, and the CDR3 follows TCRdb's listing. V and J are TRBV12-3 or TRBV12-4 and TRBJ2-7; the DNA was not compared with TRBD1, the D call given in the table. The CDR3 has 12 residues if both end residues are counted. The CDR3 sequence is CASSLGPGQLFL.

This clonotype was seen ten or more times. This rearrangement joins TRBV6-2 or TRBV6-3 to TRBJ2-5; D unclear. The CDR3 consists of 13 residues. Trimming cost V 6 bases and J 3 bases, with 11 bases left between them. Per germline, CDR1 MNHEY and CDR2 SVGEGT. CDR3 sequence: CASSPAVEETQYF. The CDR3 region has the DNA TGTGCCAGCAGCCCCGCGGTCGAAGAGACCCAGTACTTC.

Many counts were recorded for this clonotype. The CDR3, as DNA: TGTGCCACTTGGGACAGGGTGGAGACCCAGTACTTC. It is translated as CATWDRVETQYF. The J gene is TRBJ2-5, the V gene TRBV28; 9 bases map to TRBD1. From germline, CDR1 is MDHEN and CDR2 SYDVKM. V shed 10 bases and J 5 bases; nucleotides not matched to a gene: 5. The CDR3 runs to 12 residues.

CDR3 sequence (DNA): TGTGCCAGCAACACACTCGGAGGGGGACTGAGGGCGGCCAGGTGGGCTTTCTTT. Amino acid sequence: CASNTLGGGLRAARWAFF. The rearrangement uses TRBV27 and TRBJ1-1; D possibly corresponds to TRBD1 (6 bases). V was pared by 7 bases and J by 11 bases, with 35 bases between. CDR1 MNHEY and CDR2 SMNVEV come from the germline V gene (reference sequence). The CDR3 extends over 18 amino acids.

The CDR3 nucleotides read TGCGCCAGCAGCCAACCCATCCTCAGGGACACTGAAGCTTTCTTT. It encodes CASSQPILRDTEAFF. The chain employs TRBV4-1 and TRBJ1-1; D perhaps matches TRBD1 (5 bases). This CDR3 is built from 15 residues. The germline gives CDR1 MGHRA, CDR2 YSYEKL. V gave up 2 bases and J gave up 3 bases, with 13 bases separating them.

There are many counts of this clonotype. The chain links TRBV6-2 or TRBV6-3 to TRBJ2-4; 9 bases are shared with TRBD1. The germline gives CDR1 MNHEY, CDR2 SVGEGT. With 6 bases clipped from V and 8 bases from J, the junction kept 8 bases outside the gene matches. CDR3 length equals 14 residues. CDR3 DNA: TGTGCCAGCAGAGGGACAGGGTATAGGGACATTCAGTACTTC. Residues: CASRGTGYRDIQYF.

This clonotype was seen many times. V is TRBV6-1 and J is TRBJ2-2, with 9 bases that match TRBD1. Unmatched junction bases numbered 7, after V lost 7 bases and J lost 4 bases. CDR1 is MNHNS and CDR2 is SASEGT in the germline V gene. The CDR3 has 15 residues. Here the CDR3 DNA reads TGTGCCAGCATTCCGGGACAGGGTAGCACCGGGGAGCTGTTTTTT. Amino acids: CASIPGQGSTGELFF.

A remark on this clonotype: With a much larger clone just one base away, this may be a read error. This chain links TRBV7-2 with TRBJ2-7; 10 bases map to TRBD2. The V gene end was trimmed by 8 bases and the J gene end by 3 bases; junction bases not matched to a gene: 7. There are 14 residues in the CDR3. Germline lookup yields CDR1 SGHTA and CDR2 FQGNSA. CDR3 in DNA: TGTGCCAGCGGCCTAGCGGGAGCATACTACGAGCAGTACTTC. This gives the protein CASGLAGAYYEQYF.

This clonotype was seen only a few times. The chain couples TRBV6-1 to TRBJ1-2; a possible D gene is TRBD1 (6 bases). The CDR3 sequence is 14 residues long. Germline loops: CDR1 MNHNS, CDR2 SASEGT. V lost 8 bases and J 6 bases, leaving 19 bases between the germline ends. The CDR3 is CASSNWDTGHGYTF. The CDR3 region has the DNA TGTGCCAGCTCGAATTGGGACACCGGGCATGGCTACACCTTC.

This clonotype was detected many times. This chain connects TRBV29-1 to TRBJ2-5; D is ambiguous. V lost 2 bases and J lost 4, with 8 bases in between. Germline CDR1 SQVTM, CDR2 ANQGSEA. This CDR3 has 12 amino acids. Written as DNA, the CDR3 is TGCAGCGTTGAAAGGTCGGGAGAGACCCAGTACTTC. It yields the protein CSVERSGETQYF.

Points on this clonotype: A read error may explain this, as a much larger clone is one base away. CDR3: CPSSQNPGLSEQYF. For the CDR3, the DNA is TGTCCCAGCAGCCAGAACCCTGGACTATCCGAGCAGTACTTC. The chain has TRBV7-9 and TRBJ2-7; a weak D match, TRBD2 (6 bases). CDR1 and CDR2 (germline): SEHNR, FQNEAQ (reference sequence). This CDR3 comprises 14 residues.